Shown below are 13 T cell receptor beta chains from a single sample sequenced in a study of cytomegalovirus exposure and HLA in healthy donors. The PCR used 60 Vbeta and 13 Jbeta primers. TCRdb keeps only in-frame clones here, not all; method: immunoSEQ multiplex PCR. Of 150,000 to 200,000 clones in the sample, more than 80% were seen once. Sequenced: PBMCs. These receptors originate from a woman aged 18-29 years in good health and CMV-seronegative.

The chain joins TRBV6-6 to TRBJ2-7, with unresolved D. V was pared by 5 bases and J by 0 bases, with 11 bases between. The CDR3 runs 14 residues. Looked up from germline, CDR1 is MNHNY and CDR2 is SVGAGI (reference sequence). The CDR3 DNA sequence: TGTGCCAGCAGTCCCCGTCGACTCTCCTACGAGCAGTACTTC. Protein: CASSPRRLSYEQYF.

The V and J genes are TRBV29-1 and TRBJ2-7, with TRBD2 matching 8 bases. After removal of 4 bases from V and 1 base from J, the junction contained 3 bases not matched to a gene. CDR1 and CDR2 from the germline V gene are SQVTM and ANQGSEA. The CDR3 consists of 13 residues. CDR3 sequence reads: CSVVSGASYEQYF. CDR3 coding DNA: TGCAGCGTTGTTAGCGGGGCGTCCTACGAGCAGTACTTC.

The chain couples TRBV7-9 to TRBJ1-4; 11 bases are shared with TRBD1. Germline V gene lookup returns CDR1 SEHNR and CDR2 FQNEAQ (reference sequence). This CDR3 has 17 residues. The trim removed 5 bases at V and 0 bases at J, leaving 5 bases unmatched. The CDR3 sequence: CASSVWGQGATNEKLFF. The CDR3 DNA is TGTGCCAGCAGCGTTTGGGGACAGGGGGCAACTAATGAAAAACTGTTTTTT.

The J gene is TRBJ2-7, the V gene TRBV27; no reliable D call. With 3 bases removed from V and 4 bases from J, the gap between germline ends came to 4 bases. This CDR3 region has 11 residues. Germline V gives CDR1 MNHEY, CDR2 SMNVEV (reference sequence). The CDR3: CASSFQYEQYF. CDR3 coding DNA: TGTGCCAGCAGTTTCCAATACGAGCAGTACTTC.

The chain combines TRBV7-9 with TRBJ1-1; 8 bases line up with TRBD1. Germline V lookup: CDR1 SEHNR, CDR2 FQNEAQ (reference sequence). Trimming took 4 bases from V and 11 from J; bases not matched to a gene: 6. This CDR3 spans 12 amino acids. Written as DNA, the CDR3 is TGTGCCAGCAGCTCCCCGGACAGGGCGGCTTTCTTT. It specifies CASSSPDRAAFF.

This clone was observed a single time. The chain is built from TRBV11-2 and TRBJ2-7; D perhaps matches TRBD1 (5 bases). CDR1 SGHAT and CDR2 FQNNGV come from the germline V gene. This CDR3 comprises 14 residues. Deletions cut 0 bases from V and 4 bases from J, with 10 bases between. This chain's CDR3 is CASSLEPGRYEQYF. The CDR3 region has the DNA TGTGCCAGCAGCTTAGAACCAGGGCGGTACGAGCAGTACTTC.

Here the CDR3 DNA reads TGTGCCAGCAGTTTTGGGGGGACAGGGGGCGCGGTAAACACTGAAGCTTTCTTT. Amino acids: CASSFGGTGGAVNTEAFF. V gene TRBV28 combines with J gene TRBJ1-1; 12 bases line up with TRBD1. Germline values: CDR1 MDHEN, CDR2 SYDVKM. CDR3 length equals 18 residues. Unmatched junction bases numbered 10, after V lost 3 bases and J lost 2 bases.

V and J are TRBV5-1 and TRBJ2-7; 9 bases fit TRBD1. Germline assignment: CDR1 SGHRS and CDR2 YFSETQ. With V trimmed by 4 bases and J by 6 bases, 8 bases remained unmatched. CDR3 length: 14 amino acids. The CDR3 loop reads CASSQGTGFIEQYF. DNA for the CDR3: TGCGCCAGCAGCCAAGGGACAGGGTTTATCGAGCAGTACTTC.

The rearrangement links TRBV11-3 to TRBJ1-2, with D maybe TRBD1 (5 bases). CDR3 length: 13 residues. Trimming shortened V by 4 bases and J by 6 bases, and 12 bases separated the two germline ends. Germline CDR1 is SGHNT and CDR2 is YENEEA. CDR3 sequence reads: CASSSAGGDGYTF. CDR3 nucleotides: TGTGCCAGCAGCTCCGCGGGGGGGGATGGCTACACCTTC.

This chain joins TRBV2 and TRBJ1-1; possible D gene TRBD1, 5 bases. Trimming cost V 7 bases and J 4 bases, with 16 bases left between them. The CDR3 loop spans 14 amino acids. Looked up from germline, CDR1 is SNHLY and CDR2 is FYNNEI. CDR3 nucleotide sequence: TGTGCCAGCAATCCGGCGGGGGTTGGCACTGAAGCTTTCTTT. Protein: CASNPAGVGTEAFF.

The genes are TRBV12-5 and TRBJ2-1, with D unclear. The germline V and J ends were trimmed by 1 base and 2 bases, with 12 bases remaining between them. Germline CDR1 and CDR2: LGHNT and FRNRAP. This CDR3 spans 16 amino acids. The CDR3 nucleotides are TGTGCTAGTGGTTTGGGTGCGGCGTTTCCCTACAATGAGCAGTTCTTC. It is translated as CASGLGAAFPYNEQFF. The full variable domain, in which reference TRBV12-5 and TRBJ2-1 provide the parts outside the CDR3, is DARVTQTPRHKVTEMGQEVTMRCQPILGHNTVFWYRQTMMQGLELLAYFRNRAPLDDSGMPKDRFSAEMPDATLATLKIQPSEPRDSAVYFCASGLGAAFPYNEQFFGPGTRLTVL.

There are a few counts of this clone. The CDR3 nucleotides read TGTGCCAGCAGTTTGCGGCAGCCCAATCAGCCCCAGCATTTT. It encodes CASSLRQPNQPQHF. The genes are TRBV28 and TRBJ1-5; D not resolved. V lost 3 bases and J 3 bases, leaving 9 bases between the germline ends. This CDR3 contains 14 residues. The V gene's germline CDR1 is MDHEN and CDR2 SYDVKM.

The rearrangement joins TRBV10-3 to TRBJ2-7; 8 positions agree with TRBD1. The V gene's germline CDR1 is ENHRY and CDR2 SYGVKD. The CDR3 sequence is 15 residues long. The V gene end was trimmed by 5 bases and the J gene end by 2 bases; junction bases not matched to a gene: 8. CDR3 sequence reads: CAISTSTGGTYEQYF. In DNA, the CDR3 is TGTGCCATCAGTACAAGTACAGGGGGAACCTACGAGCAGTACTTC.